This entry is about one TCR beta chain. This clone's antigen is unknown. Base-call qualities are not available, and no considerably larger clone is one nucleotide away. The sample is drawn from a study of T cell responses to AZD1222 COVID-19 vaccine (dated by TCRdb to about 2021). For context, the study as a whole: Because spike-specific TCR depth and breadth did not differ between the two schedules, AZD1222 recipients who got a second dose at roughly 4 weeks were pooled with those who got a second dose at roughly 12 weeks. TCR sequencing covered over 230 trial participants: roughly 200 given two doses of AZD1222 and 26 given two doses of MenACWY control vaccine. Enrollment into the trials was organized by age into subgroups of 18-55, 56-69 and 70-plus years, and those subgroups contained roughly 140, 27 and 60 TCR-sequenced participants, respectively.

What the research found in general, with its limitations: Only six AZD1222 recipients were SARS-CoV-2 seropositive at baseline, limiting conclusions about previously exposed vaccinees. Reportedly, close to half of the unique spike-specific TCRs recognized epitopes lying outside the regions that are mutated in the B.1.351 and B.1.1.7 variants. Participants were mostly white British and included more females than males, and it was suggested by the authors that clonal diversity may have been underestimated. The vaccine-associated CD4 TCRs covered the entire spike protein, and the dominant responses fell in regions 160-218 and 743-854. Because no day 14 peak-response samples were available, the repertoires could be characterized only after the peak T cell response. After two AZD1222 doses, both the breadth and the depth of spike-specific TCRs were significantly higher than at day 0 and than in MenACWY recipients. The 56-69-year group was small, and its depth increase did not reach significance, likely because of low power.

What this sample's time point label stands for: baseline before first vaccination. Samples from vaccinated people were obtained from the UK trials COV001 and COV002, which included a single-blind randomized controlled phase 2/3 trial of AZD1222 (ChAdOx1 nCoV-19) in healthy adults. For TCRbeta chain sequencing, PBMC samples were collected from trial participants at day 0 and at day 28 after the second dose. The CDR3 regions of human TCRbeta chains were analyzed by immunosequencing. Per the source publication's procedure: Repertoire TCRs were checked for matches against a reference library of SARS-CoV-2-specific TCRs that had been generated using the MIRA antigen-specificity platform. Breadth meant the fraction of unique TCRs that were SARS-CoV-2-associated, whereas depth meant the fraction of total T cells that were SARS-CoV-2-associated. Using the MIRA data, each spike-specific TCR was assigned both to the spike region to which the TCR was reactive and to a CD4 or CD8 class. Log10-transformed breadth and depth values were compared by one-way ANOVA with Sidak's multiple comparisons tests. TCRdb retrieved this table from immuneACCESS and kept in-frame rearrangements only. Not all clones are present; in checked studies, unresolved V genes account for under half, and no reason is known for the remainder. D and trimming were read from the DNA, whereas the V and J calls and clone size are those reported in that table. Here the sample has some 130,000 clones; 70% to 90% occur a single time. Jointly, the top ten make up around 8% of the sample.

As encoded in the germline V gene, CDR1 is SGHRS while CDR2 is YFSETQ. V is clipped by 4 bases and J by 1 base, and the sequence between their germline boundaries is 8 bases long. The CDR3 spans 13 residues, from the cysteine through the phenylalanine. This entry keeps only the CDR3 DNA: 39 bases, framed from base 1. The TCR was taken from an adult in good health. Recombination joined TRBV5-1 with TRBJ2-5; the D gene is possibly TRBD1 or TRBD2, each agreeing over 5 bases. The sequences come from peripheral blood, collected on day 0 of AZD1222 vaccination. The CDR3 sequence is CASSLGVQETQYF. The DNA reads as follows: TGCGCCAGCAGCCTGGGGGTCCAAGAGACCCAGTACTTC.